This T cell receptor beta chain was captured in a study of spatial heterogeneity in lung cancer. CDR1 and CDR2 (germline): LGHDT, YNNKEL (reference sequence). This CDR3 spans 13 amino acids. The germline V and J ends were trimmed by 0 bases and 4 bases, with 4 bases remaining between them. This clonotype was picked up many times. Individual TCR cDNA molecules each bore their own unique molecular identifier. A single record per CDR3 protein comes from TCRdb applying MiXCR to the 5' RACE reads. The sample carries tens of thousands of distinct CDR3 sequences, roughly 8% recorded once. Sample time point: sample taken at primary tumor resection. No cell sorting; template was whole RNA from tumor, lung tissue or PBMC.

Sequenced here: PBMCs, sampled at surgery. This chain uses TRBV3-1 with TRBJ2-1; D is unresolved. The receptor was isolated from a male donor with early-stage non-small cell lung cancer. The CDR3 protein is CASSQDEYNEQFF. The CDR3 DNA sequence: TGTGCCAGCAGCCAAGATGAATACAATGAGCAGTTCTTC.